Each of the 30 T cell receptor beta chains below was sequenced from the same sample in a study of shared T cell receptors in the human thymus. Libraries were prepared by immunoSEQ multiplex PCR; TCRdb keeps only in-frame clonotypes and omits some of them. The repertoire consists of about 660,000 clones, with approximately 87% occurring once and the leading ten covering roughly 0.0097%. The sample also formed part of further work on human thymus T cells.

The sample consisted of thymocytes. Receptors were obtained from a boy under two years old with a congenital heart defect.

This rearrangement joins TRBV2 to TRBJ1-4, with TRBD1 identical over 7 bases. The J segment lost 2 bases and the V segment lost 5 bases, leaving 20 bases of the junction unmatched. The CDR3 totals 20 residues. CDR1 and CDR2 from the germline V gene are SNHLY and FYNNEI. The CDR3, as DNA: TGTGCCAGCAGTCCCAAGATGCAGACAGGGACTTCTGGCACTAATGAAAAACTGTTTTTT. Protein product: CASSPKMQTGTSGTNEKLFF.

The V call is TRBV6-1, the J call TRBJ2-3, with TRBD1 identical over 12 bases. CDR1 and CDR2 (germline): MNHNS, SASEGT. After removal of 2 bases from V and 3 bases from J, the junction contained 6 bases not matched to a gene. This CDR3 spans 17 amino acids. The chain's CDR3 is CASSEPGTGGRTDTQYF. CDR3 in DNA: TGTGCCAGCAGTGAACCCGGGACAGGGGGCCGAACAGATACGCAGTATTTT.

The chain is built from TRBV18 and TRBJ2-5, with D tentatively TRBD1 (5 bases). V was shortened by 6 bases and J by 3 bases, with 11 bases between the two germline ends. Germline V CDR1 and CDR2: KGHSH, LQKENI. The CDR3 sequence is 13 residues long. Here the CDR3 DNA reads TGTGCCAGCTCCTATGGGGCCGAAGAGACCCAGTACTTC. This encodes CASSYGAEETQYF.

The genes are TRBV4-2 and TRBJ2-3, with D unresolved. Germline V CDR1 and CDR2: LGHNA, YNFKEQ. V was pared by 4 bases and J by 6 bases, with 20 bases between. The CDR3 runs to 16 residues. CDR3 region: CASSPRPLEPGDTQYF. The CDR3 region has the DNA TGTGCCAGCAGCCCGAGACCCCTAGAGCCTGGGGATACGCAGTATTTT.

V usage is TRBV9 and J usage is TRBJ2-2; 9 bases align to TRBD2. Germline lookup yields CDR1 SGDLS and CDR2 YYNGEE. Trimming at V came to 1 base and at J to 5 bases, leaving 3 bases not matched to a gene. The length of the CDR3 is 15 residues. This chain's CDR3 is CASSVRREGTGELFF. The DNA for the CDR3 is TGTGCCAGCAGCGTAAGGCGGGAGGGAACCGGGGAGCTGTTTTTT.

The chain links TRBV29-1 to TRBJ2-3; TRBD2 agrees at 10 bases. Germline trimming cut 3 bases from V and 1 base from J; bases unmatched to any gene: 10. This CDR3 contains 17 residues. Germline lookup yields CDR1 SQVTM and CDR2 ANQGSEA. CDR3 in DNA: TGCAGCGTTGAGTGGCTAGCGGGAGAGGAAGGCACAGATACGCAGTATTTT. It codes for CSVEWLAGEEGTDTQYF.

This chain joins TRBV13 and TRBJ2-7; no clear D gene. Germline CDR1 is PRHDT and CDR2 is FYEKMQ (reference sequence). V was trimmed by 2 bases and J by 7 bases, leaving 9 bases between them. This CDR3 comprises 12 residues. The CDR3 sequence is CASSLRVGEQYF. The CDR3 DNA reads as TGTGCCAGCAGCTTACGGGTTGGGGAGCAGTACTTC.

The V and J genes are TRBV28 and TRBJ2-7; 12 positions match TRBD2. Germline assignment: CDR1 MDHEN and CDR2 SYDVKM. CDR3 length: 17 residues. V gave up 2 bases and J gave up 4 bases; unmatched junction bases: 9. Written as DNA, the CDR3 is TGTGCCAGCAGTTTAAGGCTAGCGGGAGGGCCGAGATACGAGCAGTACTTC. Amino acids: CASSLRLAGGPRYEQYF. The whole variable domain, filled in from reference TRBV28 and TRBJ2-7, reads DVKVTQSSRYLVKRTGEKVFLECVQDMDHENMFWYRQDPGLGLRLIYFSYDVKMKEKGDIPEGYSVSREKKERFSLILESASTNQTSMYLCASSLRLAGGPRYEQYFGPGTRLTVT.

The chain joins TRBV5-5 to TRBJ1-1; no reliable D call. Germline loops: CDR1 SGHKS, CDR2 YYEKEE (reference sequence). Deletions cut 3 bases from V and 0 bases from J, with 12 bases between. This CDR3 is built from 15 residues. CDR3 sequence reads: CASSSGAVLNTEAFF. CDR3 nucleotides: TGTGCCAGCAGCTCCGGAGCGGTCTTGAACACTGAAGCTTTCTTT.

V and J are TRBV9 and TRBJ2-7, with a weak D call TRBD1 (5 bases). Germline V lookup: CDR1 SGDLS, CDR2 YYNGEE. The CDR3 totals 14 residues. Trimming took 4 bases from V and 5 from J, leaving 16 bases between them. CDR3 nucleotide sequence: TGTGCCAGCAGCCCCCGGAGCTGGGGCGACGAGCAGTACTTC. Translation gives CASSPRSWGDEQYF.

The CDR3 spells CASSLYVSSYEQYF. In DNA form, the CDR3 reads TGTGCCAGCAGCTTGTACGTCAGCTCCTACGAGCAGTACTTC. The gene calls are TRBV5-6 and TRBJ2-7; D is ambiguous. This CDR3 spans 14 amino acids. Per germline, CDR1 SGHDT and CDR2 YYEEEE. The germline V and J ends were trimmed by 1 base and 0 bases, with 8 bases remaining between them.

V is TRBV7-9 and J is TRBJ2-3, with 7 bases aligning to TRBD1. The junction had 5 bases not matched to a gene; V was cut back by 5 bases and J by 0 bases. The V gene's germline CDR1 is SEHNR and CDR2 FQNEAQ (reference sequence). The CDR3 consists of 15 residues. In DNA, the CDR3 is TGTGCCAGCAGCCTCGGGACAGTTAGCACAGATACGCAGTATTTT. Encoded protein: CASSLGTVSTDTQYF.

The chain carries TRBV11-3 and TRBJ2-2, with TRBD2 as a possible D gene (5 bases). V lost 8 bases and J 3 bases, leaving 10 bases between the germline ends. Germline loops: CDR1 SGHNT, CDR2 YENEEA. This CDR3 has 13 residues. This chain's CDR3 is CASSLAYTGELFF. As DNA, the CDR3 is TGTGCCAGCTCTCTAGCTTACACCGGGGAGCTGTTTTTT. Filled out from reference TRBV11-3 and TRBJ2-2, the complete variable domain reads EAGVVQSPRYKIIEKKQPVAFWCNPISGHNTLYWYLQNLGQGPELLIRYENEEAVDDSQLPKDRFSAERLKGVDSTLKIQPAELGDSAVYLCASSLAYTGELFFGEGSRLTVL.

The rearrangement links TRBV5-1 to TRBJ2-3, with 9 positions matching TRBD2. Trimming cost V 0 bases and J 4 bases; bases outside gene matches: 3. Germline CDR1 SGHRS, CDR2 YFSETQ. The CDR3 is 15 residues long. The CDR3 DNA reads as TGCGCCAGCAGCTTGGGTAGCGGGAGAGCAGATACGCAGTATTTT. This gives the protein CASSLGSGRADTQYF.

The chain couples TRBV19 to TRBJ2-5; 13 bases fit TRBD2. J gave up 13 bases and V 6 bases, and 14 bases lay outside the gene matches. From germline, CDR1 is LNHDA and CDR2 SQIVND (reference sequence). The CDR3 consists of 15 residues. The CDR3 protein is CASSIGPGTSGMSYF. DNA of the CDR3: TGTGCCAGTAGCATCGGACCCGGGACTAGCGGGATGTCGTACTTC.

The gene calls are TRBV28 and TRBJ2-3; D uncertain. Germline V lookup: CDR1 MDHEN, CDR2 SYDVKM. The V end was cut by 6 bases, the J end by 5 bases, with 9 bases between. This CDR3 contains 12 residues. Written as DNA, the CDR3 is TGTGCCAGCAGCTCGTGTAGAGATACGCAGTATTTT. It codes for CASSSCRDTQYF. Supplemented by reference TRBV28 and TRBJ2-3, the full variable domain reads DVKVTQSSRYLVKRTGEKVFLECVQDMDHENMFWYRQDPGLGLRLIYFSYDVKMKEKGDIPEGYSVSREKKERFSLILESASTNQTSMYLCASSSCRDTQYFGPGTRLTVL.

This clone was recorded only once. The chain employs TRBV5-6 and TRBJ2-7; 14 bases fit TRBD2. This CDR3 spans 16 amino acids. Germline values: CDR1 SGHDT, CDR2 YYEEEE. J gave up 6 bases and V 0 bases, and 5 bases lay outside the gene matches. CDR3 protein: CASSLGLAGGLGEQYF. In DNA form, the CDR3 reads TGTGCCAGCAGCTTGGGACTAGCGGGAGGGCTGGGCGAGCAGTACTTC.

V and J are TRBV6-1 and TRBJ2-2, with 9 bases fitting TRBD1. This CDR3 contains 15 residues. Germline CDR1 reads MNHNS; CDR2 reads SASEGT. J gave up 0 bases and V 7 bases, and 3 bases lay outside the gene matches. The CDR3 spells CASTGTGTNTGELFF. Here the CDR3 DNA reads TGTGCCAGCACCGGGACAGGGACGAACACCGGGGAGCTGTTTTTT.

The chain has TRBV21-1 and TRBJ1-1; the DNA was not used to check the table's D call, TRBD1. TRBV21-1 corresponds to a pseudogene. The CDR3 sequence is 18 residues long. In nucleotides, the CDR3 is TGTGCCAGCAGCACTCCCGGGACAGGGTTCTACATGAACACTGAAGCTTTCTTT. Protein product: CASSTPGTGFYMNTEAFF.

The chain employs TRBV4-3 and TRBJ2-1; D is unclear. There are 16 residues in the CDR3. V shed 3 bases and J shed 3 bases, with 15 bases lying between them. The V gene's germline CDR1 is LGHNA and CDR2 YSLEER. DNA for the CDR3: TGCGCCAGCAGCCAGGTGGTAGTAGCAGTCTACAATGAGCAGTTCTTC. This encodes CASSQVVVAVYNEQFF.

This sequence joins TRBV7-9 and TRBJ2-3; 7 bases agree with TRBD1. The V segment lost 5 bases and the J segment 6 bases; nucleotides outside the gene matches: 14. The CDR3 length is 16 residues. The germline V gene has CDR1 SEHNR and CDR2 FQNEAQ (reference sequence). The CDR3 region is CASSTRGRLRGDTQYF. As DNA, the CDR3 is TGTGCCAGCAGCACTAGGGGGCGGCTGAGGGGCGATACGCAGTATTTT. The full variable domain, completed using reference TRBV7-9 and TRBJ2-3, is DTGVSQNPRHKITKRGQNVTFRCDPISEHNRLYWYRQTLGQGPEFLTYFQNEAQLEKSRLLSDRFSAERPKGSFSTLEIQRTEQGDSAMYLCASSTRGRLRGDTQYFGPGTRLTVL.

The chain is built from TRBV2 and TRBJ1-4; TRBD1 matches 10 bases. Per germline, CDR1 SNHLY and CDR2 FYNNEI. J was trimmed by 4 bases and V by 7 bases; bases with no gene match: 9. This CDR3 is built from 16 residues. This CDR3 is CASIFDRGRSNEKLFF. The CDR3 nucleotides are TGTGCCAGCATCTTCGACAGGGGGCGAAGTAATGAAAAACTGTTTTTT.

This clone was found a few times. In DNA form, the CDR3 reads TGCGCCAGCAGCCAAGAGATCCTCGACAGTCATCAGGGGGGGGCCAACGTCCTGACTTTC. It codes for CASSQEILDSHQGGANVLTF. The chain carries TRBV4-3 and TRBJ2-6, with D possibly TRBD1 on 6 matching bases. CDR3 length equals 20 residues. V lost 0 bases to trimming and J lost 4 bases, with 22 bases between them. CDR1 is LGHNA and CDR2 is YSLEER in the germline V gene.

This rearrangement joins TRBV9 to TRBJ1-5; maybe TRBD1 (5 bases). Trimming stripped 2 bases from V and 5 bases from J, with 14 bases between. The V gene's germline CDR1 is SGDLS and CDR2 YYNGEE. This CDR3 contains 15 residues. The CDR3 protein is CASSVGGRLDQPQHF. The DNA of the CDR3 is TGTGCCAGCAGCGTTGGGGGGAGACTAGATCAGCCCCAGCATTTT.

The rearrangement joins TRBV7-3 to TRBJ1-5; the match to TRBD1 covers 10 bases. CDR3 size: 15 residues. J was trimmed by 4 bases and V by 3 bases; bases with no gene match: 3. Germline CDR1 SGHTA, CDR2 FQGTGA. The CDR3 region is CASSFKDRGNQPQHF. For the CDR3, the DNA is TGTGCCAGCAGCTTCAAGGACAGGGGGAATCAGCCCCAGCATTTT. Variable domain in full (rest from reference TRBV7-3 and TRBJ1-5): GAGVSQTPSNKVTEKGKYVELRCDPISGHTALYWYRQSLGQGPEFLIYFQGTGAADDSGLPNDRFFAVRPEGSVSTLKIQRTERGDSAVYLCASSFKDRGNQPQHFGDGTRLSIL.

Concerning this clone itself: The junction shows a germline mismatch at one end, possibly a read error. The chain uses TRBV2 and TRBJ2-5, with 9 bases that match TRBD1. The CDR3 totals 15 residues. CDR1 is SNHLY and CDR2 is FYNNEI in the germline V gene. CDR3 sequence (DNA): TGTGCCAGCAGTGAAGAAGGACAGGGGCGAAGACCCAAGGACTTC. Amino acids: CASSEEGQGRRPKDF.

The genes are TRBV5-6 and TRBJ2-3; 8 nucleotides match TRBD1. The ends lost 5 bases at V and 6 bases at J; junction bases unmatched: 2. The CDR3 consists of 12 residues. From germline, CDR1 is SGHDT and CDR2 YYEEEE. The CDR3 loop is CASSYRGDTQYF. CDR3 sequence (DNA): TGTGCCAGCAGTTACAGGGGGGATACGCAGTATTTT. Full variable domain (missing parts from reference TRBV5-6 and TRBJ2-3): DAGVTQSPTHLIKTRGQQVTLRCSPKSGHDTVSWYQQALGQGPQFIFQYYEEEERQRGNFPDRFSGHQFPNYSSELNVNALLLGDSALYLCASSYRGDTQYFGPGTRLTVL.

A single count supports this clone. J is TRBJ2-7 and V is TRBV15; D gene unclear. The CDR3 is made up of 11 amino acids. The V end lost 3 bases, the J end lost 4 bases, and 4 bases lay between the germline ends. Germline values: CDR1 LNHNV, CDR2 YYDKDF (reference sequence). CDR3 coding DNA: TGTGCCACCAGCAGCCAGTACGAGCAGTACTTC. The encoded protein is CATSSQYEQYF.

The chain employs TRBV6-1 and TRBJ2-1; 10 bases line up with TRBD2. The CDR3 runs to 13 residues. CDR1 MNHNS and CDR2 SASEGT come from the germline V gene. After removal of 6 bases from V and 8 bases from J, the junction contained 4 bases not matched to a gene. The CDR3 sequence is CASSTSGNDEQFF. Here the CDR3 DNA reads TGTGCCAGCAGCACTAGCGGGAATGATGAGCAGTTCTTC.

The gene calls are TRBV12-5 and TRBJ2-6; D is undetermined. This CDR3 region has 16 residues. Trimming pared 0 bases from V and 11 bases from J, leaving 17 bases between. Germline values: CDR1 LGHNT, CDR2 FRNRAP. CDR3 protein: CASGLVFDGRLDVLTF. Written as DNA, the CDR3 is TGTGCTAGTGGTTTGGTATTTGATGGCAGGCTCGACGTCCTGACTTTC. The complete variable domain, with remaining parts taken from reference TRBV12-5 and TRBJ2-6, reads DARVTQTPRHKVTEMGQEVTMRCQPILGHNTVFWYRQTMMQGLELLAYFRNRAPLDDSGMPKDRFSAEMPDATLATLKIQPSEPRDSAVYFCASGLVFDGRLDVLTFGAGSRLTVL.